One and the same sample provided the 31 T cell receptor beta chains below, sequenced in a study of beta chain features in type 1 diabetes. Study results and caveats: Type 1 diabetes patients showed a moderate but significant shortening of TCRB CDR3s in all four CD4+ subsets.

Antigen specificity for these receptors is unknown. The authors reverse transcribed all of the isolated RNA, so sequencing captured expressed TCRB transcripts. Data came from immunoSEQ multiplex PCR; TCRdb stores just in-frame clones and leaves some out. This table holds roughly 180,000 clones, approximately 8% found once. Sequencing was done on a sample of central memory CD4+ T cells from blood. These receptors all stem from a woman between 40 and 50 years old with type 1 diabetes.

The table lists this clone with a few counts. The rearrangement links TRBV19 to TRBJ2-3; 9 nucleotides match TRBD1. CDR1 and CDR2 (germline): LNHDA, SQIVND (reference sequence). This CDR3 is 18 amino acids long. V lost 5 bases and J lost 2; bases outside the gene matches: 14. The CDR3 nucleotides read TGTGCCAGTAGTGTACTCCAAGCCGACAGGGGGTCCACAGATACGCAGTATTTT. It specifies CASSVLQADRGSTDTQYF.

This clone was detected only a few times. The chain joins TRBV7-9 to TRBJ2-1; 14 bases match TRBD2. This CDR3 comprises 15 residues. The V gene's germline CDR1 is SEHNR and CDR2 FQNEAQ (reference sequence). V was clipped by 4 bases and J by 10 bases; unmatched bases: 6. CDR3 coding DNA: TGTGCCAGCAGCTCAATGGGACTAGCGGGAGTCGAGCAGTTCTTC. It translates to CASSSMGLAGVEQFF.

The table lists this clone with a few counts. The CDR3 spells CASSYSGTANTGELFF. The CDR3 DNA reads as TGCGCCAGCAGCTACTCCGGGACAGCAAACACCGGGGAGCTGTTTTTT. J is TRBJ2-2 and V is TRBV5-1; 7 nucleotides match TRBD1. CDR3 length: 16 amino acids. V was clipped by 3 bases and J by 2 bases; unmatched bases: 7. The V gene's germline CDR1 is SGHRS and CDR2 YFSETQ.

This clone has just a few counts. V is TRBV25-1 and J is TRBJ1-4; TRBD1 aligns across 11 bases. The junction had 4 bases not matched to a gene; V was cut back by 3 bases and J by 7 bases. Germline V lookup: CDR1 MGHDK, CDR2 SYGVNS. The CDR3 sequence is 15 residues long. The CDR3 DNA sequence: TGTGCCAGCAGTGACGGACAGGGGGCGCGTGAAAAACTGTTTTTT. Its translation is CASSDGQGAREKLFF.

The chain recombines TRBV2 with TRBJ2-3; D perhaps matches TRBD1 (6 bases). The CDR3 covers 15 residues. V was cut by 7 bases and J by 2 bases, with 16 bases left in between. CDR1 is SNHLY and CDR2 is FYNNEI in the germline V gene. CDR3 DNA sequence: TGTGCCAGCACCAAGGGGGAGAGAGACACAGATACGCAGTATTTT. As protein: CASTKGERDTDTQYF.

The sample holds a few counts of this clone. CDR3 sequence reads: CASSRVYEQYF. For the CDR3, the DNA is TGTGCCAGCTCCCGGGTCTACGAGCAGTACTTC. V usage is TRBV28 and J usage is TRBJ2-7; D is unclear. CDR3 length: 11 amino acids. Trimming left V 8 bases short and J 3 bases short, with 8 bases between. CDR1 is MDHEN and CDR2 is SYDVKM in the germline V gene.

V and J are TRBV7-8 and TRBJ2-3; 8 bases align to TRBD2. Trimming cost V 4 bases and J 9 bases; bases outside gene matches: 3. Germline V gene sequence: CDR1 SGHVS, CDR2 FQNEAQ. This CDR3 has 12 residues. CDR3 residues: CASSSGGPTQYF. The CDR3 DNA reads TGTGCCAGCAGCTCGGGGGGGCCAACGCAGTATTTT.

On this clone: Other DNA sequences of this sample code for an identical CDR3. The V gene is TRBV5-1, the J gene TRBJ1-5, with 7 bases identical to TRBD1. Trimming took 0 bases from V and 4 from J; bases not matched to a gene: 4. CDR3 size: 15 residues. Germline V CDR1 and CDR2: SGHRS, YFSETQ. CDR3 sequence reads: CASSLGDRENQPQHF. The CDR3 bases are TGCGCCAGCAGCTTGGGAGACAGGGAGAATCAGCCCCAGCATTTT. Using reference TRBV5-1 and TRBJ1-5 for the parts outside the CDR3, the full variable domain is KAGVTQTPRYLIKTRGQQVTLSCSPISGHRSVSWYQQTPGQGLQFLFEYFSETQRNKGNFPGRFSGRQFSNSRSEMNVSTLELGDSALYLCASSLGDRENQPQHFGDGTRLSIL.

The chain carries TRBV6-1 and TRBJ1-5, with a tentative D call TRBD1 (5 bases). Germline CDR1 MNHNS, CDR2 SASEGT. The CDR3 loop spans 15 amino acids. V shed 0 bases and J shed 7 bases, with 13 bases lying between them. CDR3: CASSEAAGSWQPQHF. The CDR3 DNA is TGTGCCAGCAGTGAAGCGGCAGGGTCGTGGCAGCCCCAGCATTTT.

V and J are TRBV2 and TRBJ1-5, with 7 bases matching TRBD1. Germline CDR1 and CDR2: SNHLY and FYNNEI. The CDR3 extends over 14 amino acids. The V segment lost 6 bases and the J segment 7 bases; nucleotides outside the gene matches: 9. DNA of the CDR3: TGTGCCAGCAGCGCGACAGGGAGCAGACAGCCCCAGCATTTT. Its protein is CASSATGSRQPQHF.

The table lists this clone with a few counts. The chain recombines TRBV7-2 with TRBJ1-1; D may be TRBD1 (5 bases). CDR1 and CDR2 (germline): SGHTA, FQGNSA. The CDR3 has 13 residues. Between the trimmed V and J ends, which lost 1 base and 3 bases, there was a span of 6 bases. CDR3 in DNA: TGTGCCAGCAGCTTAGGACAGTACACTGAAGCTTTCTTT. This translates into CASSLGQYTEAFF.

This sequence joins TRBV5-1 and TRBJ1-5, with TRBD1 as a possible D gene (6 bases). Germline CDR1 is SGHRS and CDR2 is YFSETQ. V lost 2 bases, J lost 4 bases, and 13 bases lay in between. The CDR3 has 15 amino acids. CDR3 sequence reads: CASSLAGDRNQPQHF. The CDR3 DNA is TGCGCCAGCAGCTTAGCCGGAGACAGGAATCAGCCCCAGCATTTT. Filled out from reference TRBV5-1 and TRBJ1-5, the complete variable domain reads KAGVTQTPRYLIKTRGQQVTLSCSPISGHRSVSWYQQTPGQGLQFLFEYFSETQRNKGNFPGRFSGRQFSNSRSEMNVSTLELGDSALYLCASSLAGDRNQPQHFGDGTRLSIL.

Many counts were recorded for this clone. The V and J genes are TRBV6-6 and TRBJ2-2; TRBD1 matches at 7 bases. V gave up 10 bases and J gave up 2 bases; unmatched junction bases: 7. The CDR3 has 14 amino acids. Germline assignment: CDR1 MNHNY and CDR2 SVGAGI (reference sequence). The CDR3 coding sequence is TGTGCCATCTCAGACAGGGTAAACACCGGGGAGCTGTTTTTT. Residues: CAISDRVNTGELFF.

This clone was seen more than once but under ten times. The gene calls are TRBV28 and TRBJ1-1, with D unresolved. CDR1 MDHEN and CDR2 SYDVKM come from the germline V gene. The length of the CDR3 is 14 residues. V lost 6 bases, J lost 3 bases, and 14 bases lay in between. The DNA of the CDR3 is TGTGCCAGCAGATTTGGGCTGTGGGACACTGAAGCTTTCTTT. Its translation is CASRFGLWDTEAFF.

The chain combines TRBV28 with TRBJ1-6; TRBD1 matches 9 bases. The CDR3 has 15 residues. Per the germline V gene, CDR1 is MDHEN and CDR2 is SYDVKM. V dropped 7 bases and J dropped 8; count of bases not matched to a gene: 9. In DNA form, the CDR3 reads TGTGCCAGCACCCGAAAGACAGGGGGTTATTCACCCCTCCACTTT. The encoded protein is CASTRKTGGYSPLHF.

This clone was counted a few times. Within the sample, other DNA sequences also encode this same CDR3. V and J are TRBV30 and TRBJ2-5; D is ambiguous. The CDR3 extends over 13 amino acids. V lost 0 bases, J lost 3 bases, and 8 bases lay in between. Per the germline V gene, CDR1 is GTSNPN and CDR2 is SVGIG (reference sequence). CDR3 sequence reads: CAWSVGQEETQYF. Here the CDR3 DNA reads TGTGCCTGGAGTGTAGGTCAGGAAGAGACCCAGTACTTC. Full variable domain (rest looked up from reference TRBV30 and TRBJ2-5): SQTIHQWPATLVQPVGSPLSLECTVEGTSNPNLYWYRQAAGRGLQLLFYSVGIGQISSEVPQNLSASRPQDRQFILSSKKLLLSDSGFYLCAWSVGQEETQYFGPGTRLLVL.

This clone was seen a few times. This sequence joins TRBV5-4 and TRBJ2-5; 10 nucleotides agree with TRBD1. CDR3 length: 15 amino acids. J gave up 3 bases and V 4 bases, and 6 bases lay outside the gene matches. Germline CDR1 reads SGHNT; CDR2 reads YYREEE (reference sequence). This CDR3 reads CASSPGQGPEETQYF. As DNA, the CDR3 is TGTGCCAGCAGCCCGGGACAGGGGCCCGAAGAGACCCAGTACTTC.

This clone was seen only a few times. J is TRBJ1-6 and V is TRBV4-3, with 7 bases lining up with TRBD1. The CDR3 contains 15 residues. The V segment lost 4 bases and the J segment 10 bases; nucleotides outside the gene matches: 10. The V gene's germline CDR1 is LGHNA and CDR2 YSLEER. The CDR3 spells CASSRGRQGQSPLHF. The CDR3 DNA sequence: TGCGCCAGCAGCCGAGGGAGACAGGGACAATCACCCCTCCACTTT.

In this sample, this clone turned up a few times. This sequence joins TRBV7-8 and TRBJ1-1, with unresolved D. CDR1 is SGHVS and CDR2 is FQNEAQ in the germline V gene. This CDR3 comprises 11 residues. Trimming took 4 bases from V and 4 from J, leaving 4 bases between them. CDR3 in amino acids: CASSWATEAFF. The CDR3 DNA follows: TGTGCCAGCAGCTGGGCCACTGAAGCTTTCTTT.

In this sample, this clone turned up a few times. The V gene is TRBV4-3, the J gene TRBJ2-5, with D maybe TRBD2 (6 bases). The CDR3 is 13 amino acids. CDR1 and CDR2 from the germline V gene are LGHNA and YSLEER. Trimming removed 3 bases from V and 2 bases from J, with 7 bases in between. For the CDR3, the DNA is TGCGCCAGCAGCCACGGACTACAAGAGACCCAGTACTTC. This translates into CASSHGLQETQYF.

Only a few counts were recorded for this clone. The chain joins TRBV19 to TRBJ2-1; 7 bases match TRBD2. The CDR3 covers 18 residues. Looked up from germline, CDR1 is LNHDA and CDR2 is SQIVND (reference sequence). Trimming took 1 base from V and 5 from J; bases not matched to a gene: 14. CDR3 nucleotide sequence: TGTGCCAGTAGTATAGCGAGGTATTCGCGGGAGCAAGACAATGAGCAGTTCTTC. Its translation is CASSIARYSREQDNEQFF.

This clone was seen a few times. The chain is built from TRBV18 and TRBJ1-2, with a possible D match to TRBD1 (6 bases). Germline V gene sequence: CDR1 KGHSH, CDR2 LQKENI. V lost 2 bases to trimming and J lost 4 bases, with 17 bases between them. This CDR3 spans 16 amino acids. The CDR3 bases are TGTGCCAGCTCACCAAGACAGGAAACAAGCCCCTATGGCTACACCTTC. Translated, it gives CASSPRQETSPYGYTF.

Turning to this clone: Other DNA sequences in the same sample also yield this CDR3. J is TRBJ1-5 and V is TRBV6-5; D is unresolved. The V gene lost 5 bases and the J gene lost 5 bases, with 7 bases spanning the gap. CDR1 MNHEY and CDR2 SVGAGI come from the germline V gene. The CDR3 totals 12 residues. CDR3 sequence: CASSAGDQPQHF. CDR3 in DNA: TGTGCCAGCAGTGCCGGGGATCAGCCCCAGCATTTT.

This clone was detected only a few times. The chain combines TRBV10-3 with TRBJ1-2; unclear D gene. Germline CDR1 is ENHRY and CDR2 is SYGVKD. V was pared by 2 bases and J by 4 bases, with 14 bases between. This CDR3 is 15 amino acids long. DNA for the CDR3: TGTGCCATCAGTGAGGGGCTGCAGAGTAGCTATGGCTACACCTTC. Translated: CAISEGLQSSYGYTF.

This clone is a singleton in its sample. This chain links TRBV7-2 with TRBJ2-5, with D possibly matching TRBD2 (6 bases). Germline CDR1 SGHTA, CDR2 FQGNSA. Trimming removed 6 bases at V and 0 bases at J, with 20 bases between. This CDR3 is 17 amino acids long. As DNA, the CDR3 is TGTGCCAGCAGACCAACAGTTCTAGCGACGTACCAAGAGACCCAGTACTTC. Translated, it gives CASRPTVLATYQETQYF.

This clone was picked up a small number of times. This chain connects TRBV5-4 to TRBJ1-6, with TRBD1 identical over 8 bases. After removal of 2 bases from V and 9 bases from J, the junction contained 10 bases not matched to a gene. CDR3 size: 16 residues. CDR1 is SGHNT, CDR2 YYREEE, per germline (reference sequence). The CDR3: CASSLDRGGGPSPLHF. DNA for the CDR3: TGTGCCAGCAGCTTAGACAGGGGTGGGGGGCCTTCACCCCTCCACTTT.

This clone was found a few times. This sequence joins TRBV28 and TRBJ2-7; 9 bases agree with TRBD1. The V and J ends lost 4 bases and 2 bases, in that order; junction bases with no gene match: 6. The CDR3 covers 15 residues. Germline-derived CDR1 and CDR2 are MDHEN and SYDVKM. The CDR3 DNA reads TGTGCCAGCAGTTCCCCCGGGACAGGGCCCTACGAGCAGTACTTC. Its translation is CASSSPGTGPYEQYF.

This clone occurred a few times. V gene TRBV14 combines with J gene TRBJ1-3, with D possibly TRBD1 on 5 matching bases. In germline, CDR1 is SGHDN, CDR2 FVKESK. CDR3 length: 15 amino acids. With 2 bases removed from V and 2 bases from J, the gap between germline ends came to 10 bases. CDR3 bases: TGTGCCAGCAGCCAACAGGGAACCGCTGGAAACACCATATATTTT. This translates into CASSQQGTAGNTIYF. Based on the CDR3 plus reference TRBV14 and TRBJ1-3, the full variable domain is EAGVTQFPSHSVIEKGQTVTLRCDPISGHDNLYWYRRVMGKEIKFLLHFVKESKQDESGMPNNRFLAERTGGTYSTLKVQPAELEDSGVYFCASSQQGTAGNTIYFGEGSWLTVV.

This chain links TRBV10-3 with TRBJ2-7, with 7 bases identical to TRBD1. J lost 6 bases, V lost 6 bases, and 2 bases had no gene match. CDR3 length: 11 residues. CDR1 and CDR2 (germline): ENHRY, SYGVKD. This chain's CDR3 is CAIRTGFEQYF. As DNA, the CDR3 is TGTGCCATCAGGACAGGGTTCGAGCAGTACTTC.

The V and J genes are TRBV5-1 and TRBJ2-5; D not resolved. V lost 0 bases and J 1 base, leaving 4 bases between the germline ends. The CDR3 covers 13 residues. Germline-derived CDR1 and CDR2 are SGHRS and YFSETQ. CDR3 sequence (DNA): TGCGCCAGCAGCTTGGTTCTCCAAGAGACCCAGTACTTC. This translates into CASSLVLQETQYF.

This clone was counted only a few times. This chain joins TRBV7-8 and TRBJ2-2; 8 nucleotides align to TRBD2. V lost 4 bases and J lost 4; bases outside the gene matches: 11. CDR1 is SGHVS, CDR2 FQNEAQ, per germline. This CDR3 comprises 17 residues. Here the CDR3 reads CASSSLAGRRGTGELFF. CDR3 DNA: TGTGCCAGCAGCTCTTTAGCGGGACGGCGGGGCACCGGGGAGCTGTTTTTT.